Below are 32 T cell receptor beta chains sequenced from a single sample in a study of blood T cell repertoires in COVID-19 (dated by TCRdb to the early 2020s). The library was produced with the immunoSEQ multiplex PCR assay. What TCRdb holds here is the immuneACCESS table cut down to in-frame rearrangements. Part of the clones is not present; checked against another copy, under half of the missing clones reflect an unresolved V gene, and the others are unexplained. The table for this sample lists about 200,000 clones; 88% of them were counted only once. The ten most abundant clones make up around 6% of the sample. The specimen was peripheral blood. These receptors were obtained from a man aged 35-49 years with active or convalescent COVID-19.

The rearrangement uses TRBV19 and TRBJ1-5, with 7 bases that match TRBD1. The trim removed 7 bases at V and 5 bases at J, leaving 5 bases unmatched. In germline, CDR1 is LNHDA, CDR2 SQIVND (reference sequence). CDR3 length: 13 residues. Here the CDR3 reads CASKDRRHQPQHF. The CDR3 DNA follows: TGTGCCAGTAAGGACAGGCGCCATCAGCCCCAGCATTTT.

The rearrangement links TRBV19 to TRBJ2-2, with D possibly matching TRBD2 (6 bases). V gave up 8 bases and J gave up 6 bases, with 19 bases separating them. CDR1 LNHDA and CDR2 SQIVND come from the germline V gene (reference sequence). CDR3 size: 15 residues. CDR3 sequence (DNA): TGTGCCAGTGCGGATGGGGGGACCGTGGCCGGGGAGCTGTTTTTT. This encodes CASADGGTVAGELFF.

The V and J genes are TRBV28 and TRBJ2-7; 7 bases are a match to TRBD1. Germline V gene lookup returns CDR1 MDHEN and CDR2 SYDVKM. V lost 6 bases, J lost 5 bases, and 10 bases stayed unmatched. This CDR3 has 14 amino acids. CDR3 DNA: TGTGCCAGCAGAGTCTCCAGGGGGTGGAACGAGCAGTACTTC. It translates to CASRVSRGWNEQYF. Looking up the rest from reference TRBV28 and TRBJ2-7 gives the full variable domain: DVKVTQSSRYLVKRTGEKVFLECVQDMDHENMFWYRQDPGLGLRLIYFSYDVKMKEKGDIPEGYSVSREKKERFSLILESASTNQTSMYLCASRVSRGWNEQYFGPGTRLTVT.

This chain connects TRBV5-6 to TRBJ1-1, with 8 bases lining up with TRBD1. Germline V CDR1 and CDR2: SGHDT, YYEEEE. The V gene end was trimmed by 0 bases and the J gene end by 0 bases; junction bases not matched to a gene: 7. The length of the CDR3 is 17 residues. This CDR3 reads CASSLEGGTGLNTEAFF. The CDR3 DNA follows: TGTGCCAGCAGCTTGGAAGGGGGGACAGGACTGAACACTGAAGCTTTCTTT.

The J gene is TRBJ1-2, the V gene TRBV19, with 9 positions matching TRBD1. The germline V gene encodes CDR1 LNHDA and CDR2 SQIVND (reference sequence). This CDR3 region has 14 residues. Trimming at V came to 6 bases and at J to 13 bases, leaving 15 bases not matched to a gene. The DNA of the CDR3 is TGTGCCAGTAGCGAATCCCGGGACAGGGTATCTTGCACCTTC. Protein product: CASSESRDRVSCTF.

The chain uses TRBV7-2 and TRBJ2-7, with D tentatively TRBD2 (6 bases). Per germline, CDR1 SGHTA and CDR2 FQGNSA. V gave up 5 bases and J gave up 4 bases, with 21 bases separating them. This CDR3 comprises 16 residues. The CDR3 region is CASSPRWGSGTYEQYF. CDR3 nucleotides: TGTGCCAGCAGCCCCCGGTGGGGTAGCGGAACTTACGAGCAGTACTTC.

A remark on this clone: A read error may produce the germline difference seen at one junction end. The chain carries TRBV2 and TRBJ2-1, with D possibly TRBD2 on 5 matching bases. Germline V gene data show CDR1 as SNHLY and CDR2 as FYNNEI. CDR3 length equals 12 residues. The CDR3 protein is CASSEALAPGIF. In nucleotides, the CDR3 is TGTGCCAGCAGTGAAGCCCTAGCCCCGGGTATCTTC.

This chain links TRBV6-2 or TRBV6-3 with TRBJ2-3; D is undetermined. The V end lost 0 bases, the J end lost 6 bases, and 19 bases lay between the germline ends. The CDR3 runs 17 residues. From germline, CDR1 is MNHEY and CDR2 SVGEGT. The CDR3 DNA follows: TGTGCCAGCAGTTACTCGAGAAGCGAACCGAGGTTGGATACGCAGTATTTT. It translates to CASSYSRSEPRLDTQYF.

This sequence joins TRBV5-8 and TRBJ1-5, with D uncertain. This CDR3 spans 16 amino acids. Between the trimmed V and J ends, which lost 4 bases and 2 bases, there was a span of 16 bases. The germline V gene has CDR1 SGHTS and CDR2 YDEGEE. DNA for the CDR3: TGTGCCAGCAGCCGGCCCTTCGGAGCTGGCAATCAGCCCCAGCATTTT. Its translation is CASSRPFGAGNQPQHF.

The chain has TRBV13 and TRBJ2-7, with D tentatively TRBD1 (5 bases). Germline V gene data show CDR1 as PRHDT and CDR2 as FYEKMQ (reference sequence). This CDR3 is 13 amino acids long. Trimming cost V 4 bases and J 2 bases, with 9 bases left between them. CDR3 sequence (DNA): TGTGCCAGCAGCTGGCGACAGACCTACGAGCAGTACTTC. Its protein is CASSWRQTYEQYF.

The CDR3 DNA follows: TGTGCCAGCAGCTTACGGGGAACTGGGGTCACTGAAGCTTTCTTT. Its protein is CASSLRGTGVTEAFF. The chain couples TRBV5-8 to TRBJ1-1, with D unresolved. Germline V gene lookup returns CDR1 SGHTS and CDR2 YDEGEE. V was trimmed by 2 bases and J by 4 bases, leaving 15 bases between them. CDR3 length: 15 amino acids.

V and J are TRBV7-9 and TRBJ2-7, with a possible D match to TRBD2 (5 bases). CDR1 SEHNR and CDR2 FQNEAQ come from the germline V gene (reference sequence). Trimming stripped 3 bases from V and 2 bases from J, with 8 bases between. This CDR3 is built from 13 residues. CDR3 sequence (DNA): TGTGCCAGCAGCTTCGGGAACACCTACGAGCAGTACTTC. As protein: CASSFGNTYEQYF.

The chain employs TRBV11-1 and TRBJ2-2; a weak D match, TRBD1 (6 bases). V shed 0 bases and J shed 6 bases, with 20 bases lying between them. Germline CDR1 reads SGHAT; CDR2 reads FQDESV (reference sequence). This CDR3 spans 18 amino acids. The CDR3 nucleotides read TGTGCCAGCAGCTTAGCATCACAGGGCAGTTGGATGTCCGGGGAGCTGTTTTTT. This gives the protein CASSLASQGSWMSGELFF.

The chain recombines TRBV5-8 with TRBJ2-3, with D possibly TRBD2 on 6 matching bases. The CDR3 covers 16 residues. Germline V gives CDR1 SGHTS, CDR2 YDEGEE. V was clipped by 0 bases and J by 2 bases, with 13 bases between them. CDR3 coding DNA: TGTGCCAGCAGCTTGGGGGCGGGGCCTATCACAGATACGCAGTATTTT. This gives the protein CASSLGAGPITDTQYF.

The chain has TRBV4-1 and TRBJ2-1, with 11 bases lining up with TRBD2. CDR1 is MGHRA and CDR2 is YSYEKL in the germline V gene. The length of the CDR3 is 20 residues. V shed 4 bases and J 0 bases; nucleotides not matched to a gene: 14. The CDR3 here is CASSLQATSGSLSSYNEQFF. The CDR3 DNA reads as TGCGCCAGCAGCCTCCAAGCAACTAGCGGGAGTCTGAGCTCCTACAATGAGCAGTTCTTC.

This chain joins TRBV19 and TRBJ1-2; maybe TRBD1 (5 bases). Germline V CDR1 and CDR2: LNHDA, SQIVND (reference sequence). This CDR3 region has 13 residues. Deletions cut 7 bases from V and 5 bases from J, with 14 bases between. Here the CDR3 reads CASTQGFGYGYTF. The DNA of the CDR3 is TGTGCCAGTACCCAGGGATTTGGGTATGGCTACACCTTC.

The chain is built from TRBV30 and TRBJ1-6; 7 nucleotides line up with TRBD1. V was clipped by 4 bases and J by 9 bases; unmatched bases: 9. The germline V gene has CDR1 GTSNPN and CDR2 SVGIG (reference sequence). This CDR3 has 14 residues. The CDR3 DNA is TGTGCCTGGAAGCAGGGGGTATATTGTTCACCCCTCCACTTT. This sequence encodes CAWKQGVYCSPLHF.

The CDR3 DNA reads TGTGCCAGTAAACGGCTAGCCGTAGACTCCTACGAGCAGTACTTC. Translated, it gives CASKRLAVDSYEQYF. The rearrangement links TRBV19 to TRBJ2-7; D might be TRBD2 (5 bases). V lost 7 bases and J 0 bases, leaving 16 bases between the germline ends. Germline CDR1 is LNHDA and CDR2 is SQIVND (reference sequence). The CDR3 has 15 residues.

The chain joins TRBV5-4 to TRBJ2-4; D might be TRBD2 (6 bases). Trimming cost V 0 bases and J 5 bases, with 6 bases left between them. The CDR3 loop spans 13 amino acids. From germline, CDR1 is SGHNT and CDR2 YYREEE (reference sequence). The CDR3 loop reads CASSLAGENIQYF. As DNA, the CDR3 is TGTGCCAGCAGCTTGGCGGGGGAAAACATTCAGTACTTC.

CDR3 sequence (DNA): TGTGCCAGCAGTTCTCCAGGGGGTCCCACTGAAGCTTTCTTT. It is translated as CASSSPGGPTEAFF. V usage is TRBV6-6 and J usage is TRBJ1-1; 7 bases agree with TRBD1. The trim removed 4 bases at V and 4 bases at J, leaving 6 bases unmatched. Germline CDR1 MNHNY, CDR2 SVGAGI (reference sequence). The CDR3 sequence is 14 residues long.

In DNA form, the CDR3 reads TGTGCCAGCAGTTACTCGAATGTTGGCCAGCCCCAGCATTTT. It specifies CASSYSNVGQPQHF. V gene TRBV6-5 combines with J gene TRBJ1-5; no definite D call. CDR3 length: 14 residues. In germline, CDR1 is MNHEY, CDR2 SVGAGI. V dropped 0 bases and J dropped 7 bases, with 10 bases sitting between them.

This clone was recorded only once. The J gene is TRBJ2-3, the V gene TRBV12-5; 9 bases align to TRBD1. The junction had 17 bases not matched to a gene; V was cut back by 7 bases and J by 6 bases. Germline CDR1 is LGHNT and CDR2 is FRNRAP. The CDR3 covers 17 residues. CDR3 protein: CASALRLGTGLGDTQYF. CDR3 in DNA: TGTGCTAGTGCTCTCAGGCTCGGGACAGGGCTCGGGGATACGCAGTATTTT.

The chain uses TRBV9 and TRBJ1-1, with 8 bases fitting TRBD1. This CDR3 region has 14 residues. The ends lost 4 bases at V and 5 bases at J; junction bases unmatched: 7. Germline V gene data show CDR1 as SGDLS and CDR2 as YYNGEE. CDR3 amino acids: CASSSQGGGTEAFF. For the CDR3, the DNA is TGTGCCAGCAGCTCACAGGGGGGCGGGACTGAAGCTTTCTTT.

The chain combines TRBV5-6 with TRBJ1-2; 8 bases are shared with TRBD1. Trimming at V came to 4 bases and at J to 7 bases, leaving 9 bases not matched to a gene. Germline V gene lookup returns CDR1 SGHDT and CDR2 YYEEEE. The CDR3 totals 14 residues. The CDR3 region is CASSKFRGLGGYTF. CDR3 DNA sequence: TGTGCCAGCAGCAAATTCAGGGGGCTCGGTGGCTACACCTTC.

This chain links TRBV3-1 (or the pseudogene TRBV3-2) with TRBJ1-6; D is ambiguous. Germline-derived CDR1 and CDR2 are LGHDT and YNNKEL (reference sequence). The CDR3 length is 15 residues. Trimming cost V 4 bases and J 8 bases, with 15 bases left between them. CDR3 nucleotide sequence: TGTGCCAGCAGCCCATCTCATGGCGGGGATTCACCCCTCCACTTT. Translation: CASSPSHGGDSPLHF.

The rearrangement joins TRBV28 to TRBJ1-3, with D possibly TRBD1 on 6 matching bases. The ends were cut back, 3 bases at V and 7 bases at J, with 19 bases in the middle. This CDR3 spans 16 amino acids. Germline CDR1 reads MDHEN; CDR2 reads SYDVKM. CDR3 coding DNA: TGTGCCAGCAGTTTGTCATCCGGGACATTAGTGAACACCATATATTTT. Translated: CASSLSSGTLVNTIYF.

This chain's CDR3 is CASRERTGENSPLHF. DNA for the CDR3: TGTGCCAGCAGAGAACGGACAGGGGAAAATTCACCCCTCCACTTT. The J gene is TRBJ1-6, the V gene TRBV11-2, with 9 nucleotides matching TRBD1. Per germline, CDR1 SGHAT and CDR2 FQNNGV. V was clipped by 6 bases and J by 7 bases; unmatched bases: 7. The CDR3 runs 15 residues.

This clone is a singleton in its sample. The V call is TRBV7-9, the J call TRBJ1-2; tentative D call: TRBD1 (5 bases). This CDR3 comprises 15 residues. Germline-derived CDR1 and CDR2 are SEHNR and FQNEAQ (reference sequence). V lost 2 bases and J lost 6, with 16 bases in between. The CDR3 region has the DNA TGTGCCAGCAGCTTACGATCACTGGCAGGGAATGGCTACACCTTC. Amino acid sequence: CASSLRSLAGNGYTF.

The chain links TRBV7-6 to TRBJ1-1, with D perhaps matching TRBD1 (5 bases). Trimming stripped 2 bases from V and 3 bases from J, with 16 bases between. From germline, CDR1 is SGHVS and CDR2 FNYEAQ. The CDR3 runs 16 residues. CDR3 sequence (DNA): TGTGCCAGCAGCTTATTCTCTCTTTCGGGGGACACTGAAGCTTTCTTT. This codes for CASSLFSLSGDTEAFF. The full variable domain, completed using reference TRBV7-6 and TRBJ1-1, is GAGVSQSPRYKVTKRGQDVALRCDPISGHVSLYWYRQALGQGPEFLTYFNYEAQQDKSGLPNDRFSAERPEGSISTLTIQRTEQRDSAMYRCASSLFSLSGDTEAFFGQGTRLTVV.

This chain links TRBV27 with TRBJ2-7, with D possibly TRBD2 on 5 matching bases. V was clipped by 5 bases and J by 4 bases, with 21 bases between them. This CDR3 comprises 16 residues. CDR1 is MNHEY, CDR2 SMNVEV, per germline (reference sequence). CDR3 protein: CASSRQATAGPYEQYF. DNA for the CDR3: TGTGCCAGCAGTAGGCAGGCAACCGCGGGTCCTTACGAGCAGTACTTC.

This clone was seen just once. The chain joins TRBV5-1 to TRBJ1-5, with D hard to call. Trimming took off 0 bases at V and 0 bases at J, with 13 bases between the two ends. This CDR3 has 17 residues. Germline CDR1 reads SGHRS; CDR2 reads YFSETQ. CDR3 bases: TGCGCCAGCAGCTTGGATCCGGAGAAACATAGCAATCAGCCCCAGCATTTT. Protein sequence: CASSLDPEKHSNQPQHF.

The chain links TRBV6-5 to TRBJ1-3; no firm D call. Germline-derived CDR1 and CDR2 are MNHEY and SVGAGI. Trimming cost V 6 bases and J 2 bases, with 11 bases left between them. This CDR3 has 14 residues. CDR3 protein: CASSLVGTGNTIYF. DNA for the CDR3: TGTGCCAGCAGCCTCGTCGGGACTGGAAACACCATATATTTT.